These T cell receptor beta chains were read from a single sample in a study of T-cell reconstitution after alpha-beta-depleted transplantation in children. TCRdb redid the calling of the PCR reads with MiXCR, one entry per CDR3 protein. The table has 90,000 to 130,000 distinct CDR3 sequences, approximately 6.9% seen once. Source: PBMCs, mostly from graft donor cells, taken 360 days after TCRalphabeta/CD19-depleted stem cell transplant. The receptors here all came from a male patient under 10 years old who had a stem cell transplant for acute lymphoblastic leukemia, so the T cells may come from the graft donor. CDR3s include the opening cysteine and the closing phenylalanine or tryptophan. A D gene is named only where the DNA matches it firmly. Rows give clone size only sometimes, using once, few, many, or a class for an expanded clone.

j_call,v_call,clone_size,d_call,cdr3_nt,cdr3_aa
TRBJ2-1,TRBV5-8,many,NA,TGTGCCAGCAGTTTAGGCCCTTACAATGAGCAGTTCTTC,CASSLGPYNEQFF
TRBJ1-1,TRBV9,NA,NA,TGTGCCAGCAGCGTAGGAGCGAGGGGAGGCACTGAAGCTTTCTTT,CASSVGARGGTEAFF
TRBJ2-3,TRBV7-2,many,NA,TGTGCCGCAATGGGAGGTTCGGATACGCAGTATTTT,CAAMGGSDTQYF
TRBJ1-2,TRBV4-3,NA,NA,TGCGCCAGCAGCCAAGGGGAGGGGAACTATGGCTACACCTTC,CASSQGEGNYGYTF
TRBJ2-7,TRBV7-9,few,TRBD1,TGTGCCAGCAGCGTGGACAGGGACGAGCAGTACTTC,CASSVDRDEQYF
TRBJ2-3,TRBV7-9,many,NA,TGTGCCAGCAGTCGCGGAGTAGACGATACGCAGTATTTT,CASSRGVDDTQYF
TRBJ2-7,TRBV3-1,many,TRBD1,TGTGCCAGCAGCCAGGGACAGGGCGAGCAGTACTTC,CASSQGQGEQYF
TRBJ2-5,TRBV15,many,TRBD1,TGTGCCACCAGCTGGAGCCGGACAGGGAGAGAGACCCAGTACTTC,CATSWSRTGRETQYF
TRBJ1-4,TRBV10-3,many,TRBD1,TGTGCCATCAGTGAGTTGACAGGGAAACTGTTTTTT,CAISELTGKLFF
TRBJ2-1,TRBV7-4,few,TRBD2,TGCGCCAGCAGCTTAGGACTAGCGGGACGCTTTGAGCAGTTCTTC,CASSLGLAGRFEQFF
TRBJ1-1,TRBV29-1,many,NA,TGCAGCGTTCCCAGGGGCACTGAAGCTTTCTTT,CSVPRGTEAFF
TRBJ2-3,TRBV4-3,NA,TRBD1,TGCGCCAGCAGCCGTTCCGACAGGGCCTCCACAGATACGCAGTATTTT,CASSRSDRASTDTQYF
TRBJ2-7,TRBV9,NA,TRBD1,TGTGCCAGCAGCGTAGGGACAGGGGGATTCGAGCAGTACTTC,CASSVGTGGFEQYF
TRBJ1-3,TRBV9,many,NA,TGTGCCAGCAGCGTAGAAGGTTTGACTGGAAACACCATATATTTT,CASSVEGLTGNTIYF
TRBJ2-1,TRBV6-6,few,NA,TGTGCCAGCAGTGACGGCCAAGAGAGAGAGCAGTTCTTC,CASSDGQEREQFF
TRBJ2-7,TRBV27,NA,TRBD1,TGTGCCAGCAGTTTATCGGGGACAGGGACACCCTACGAGCAGTACTTC,CASSLSGTGTPYEQYF
TRBJ1-5,TRBV24-1,few,NA,TGTGCCACCAGTGATTTGCAGGCCGGGGCCCAGCATTTT,CATSDLQAGAQHF
TRBJ2-1,TRBV5-6,few,NA,TGTGCCAGCAGCCTCCTTGGAGGGGGCTGGAACAATGAGCAGTTCTTC,CASSLLGGGWNNEQFF
TRBJ2-1,TRBV10-3,many,NA,TGTGCCATCAGTGACGCGGAGGGCTCCTACAATGAGCAGTTCTTC,CAISDAEGSYNEQFF
TRBJ2-3,TRBV9,few,TRBD2,TGTGCCAGCAGCGTAAGCGGGGGGCTGGGCACAGATACGCAGTATTTT,CASSVSGGLGTDTQYF
TRBJ2-7,TRBV28,many,NA,TGTGCCAGCAGGGAGAGGGCGTCCCGAATTTACGAGCAGTACTTC,CASRERASRIYEQYF
TRBJ2-7,TRBV20-1,NA,NA,TGCAGTGTATGGTTGGGGGGCCAGATAAGAGAGCAGTACTTC,CSVWLGGQIREQYF
TRBJ1-1,TRBV28,few,NA,TGTGCCAGCAGTCCCATGAGGGGGAGGCTAATCAAAACTGAAGCTTTCTTT,CASSPMRGRLIKTEAFF